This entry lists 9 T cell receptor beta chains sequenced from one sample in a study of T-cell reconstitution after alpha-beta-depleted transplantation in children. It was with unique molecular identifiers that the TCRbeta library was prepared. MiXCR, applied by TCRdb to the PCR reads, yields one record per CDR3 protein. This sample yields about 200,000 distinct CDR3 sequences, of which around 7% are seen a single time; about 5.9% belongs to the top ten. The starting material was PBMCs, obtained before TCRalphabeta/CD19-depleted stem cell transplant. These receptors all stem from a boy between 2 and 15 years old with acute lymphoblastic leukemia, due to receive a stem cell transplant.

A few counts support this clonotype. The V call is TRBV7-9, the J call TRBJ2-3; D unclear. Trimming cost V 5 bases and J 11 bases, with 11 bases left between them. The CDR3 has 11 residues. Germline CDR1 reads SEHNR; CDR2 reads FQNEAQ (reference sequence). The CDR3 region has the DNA TGTGCCAGCAGCACTCAGTTGGAGCAGTATTTT. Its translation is CASSTQLEQYF. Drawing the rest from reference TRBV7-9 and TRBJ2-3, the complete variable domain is DTGVSQNPRHKITKRGQNVTFRCDPISEHNRLYWYRQTLGQGPEFLTYFQNEAQLEKSRLLSDRFSAERPKGSFSTLEIQRTEQGDSAMYLCASSTQLEQYFGPGTRLTVL.

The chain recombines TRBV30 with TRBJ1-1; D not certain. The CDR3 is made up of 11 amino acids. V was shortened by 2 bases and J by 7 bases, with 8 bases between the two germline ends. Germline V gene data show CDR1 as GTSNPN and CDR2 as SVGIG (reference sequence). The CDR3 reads CAWSSGVEAFF. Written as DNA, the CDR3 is TGTGCCTGGAGTTCCGGGGTTGAAGCTTTCTTT.

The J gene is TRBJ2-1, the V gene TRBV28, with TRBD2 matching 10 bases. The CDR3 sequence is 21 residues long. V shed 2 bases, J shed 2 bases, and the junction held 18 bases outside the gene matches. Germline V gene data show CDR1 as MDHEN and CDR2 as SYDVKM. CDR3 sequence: CASSLPLPESGRVLTYNEQFF. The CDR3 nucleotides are TGTGCCAGCAGTTTACCCCTTCCTGAGAGCGGGAGGGTCCTCACCTACAATGAGCAGTTCTTC.

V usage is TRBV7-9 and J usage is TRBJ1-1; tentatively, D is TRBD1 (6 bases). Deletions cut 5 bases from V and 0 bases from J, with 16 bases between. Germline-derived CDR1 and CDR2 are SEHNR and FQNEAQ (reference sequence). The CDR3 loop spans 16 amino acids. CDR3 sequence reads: CASSQGGAVMNTEAFF. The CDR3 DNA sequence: TGTGCCAGCAGCCAAGGGGGGGCAGTCATGAACACTGAAGCTTTCTTT. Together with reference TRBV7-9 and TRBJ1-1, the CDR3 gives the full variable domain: DTGVSQNPRHKITKRGQNVTFRCDPISEHNRLYWYRQTLGQGPEFLTYFQNEAQLEKSRLLSDRFSAERPKGSFSTLEIQRTEQGDSAMYLCASSQGGAVMNTEAFFGQGTRLTVV.

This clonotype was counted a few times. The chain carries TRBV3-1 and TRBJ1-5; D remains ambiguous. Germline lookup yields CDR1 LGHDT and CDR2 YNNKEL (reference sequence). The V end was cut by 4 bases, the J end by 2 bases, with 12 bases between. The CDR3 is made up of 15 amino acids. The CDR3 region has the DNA TGTGCCAGCAGCCCCCAACCCGGGGGCAATCAGCCCCAGCATTTT. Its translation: CASSPQPGGNQPQHF.

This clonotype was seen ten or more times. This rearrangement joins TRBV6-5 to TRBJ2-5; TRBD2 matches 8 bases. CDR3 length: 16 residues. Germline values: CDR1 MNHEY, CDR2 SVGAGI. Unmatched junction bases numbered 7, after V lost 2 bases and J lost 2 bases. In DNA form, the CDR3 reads TGTGCCAGCAGTTACACCGGCGGGGGGCCACAAGAGACCCAGTACTTC. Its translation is CASSYTGGGPQETQYF.

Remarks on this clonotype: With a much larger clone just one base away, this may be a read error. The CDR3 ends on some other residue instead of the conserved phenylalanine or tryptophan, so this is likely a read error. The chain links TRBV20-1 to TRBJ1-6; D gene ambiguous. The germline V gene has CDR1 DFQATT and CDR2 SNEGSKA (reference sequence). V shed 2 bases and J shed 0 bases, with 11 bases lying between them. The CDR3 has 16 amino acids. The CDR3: CSARWGGSSYNSPLHY. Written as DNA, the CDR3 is TGCAGTGCTAGATGGGGTGGGAGCTCCTATAATTCACCCCTCCACTAT.

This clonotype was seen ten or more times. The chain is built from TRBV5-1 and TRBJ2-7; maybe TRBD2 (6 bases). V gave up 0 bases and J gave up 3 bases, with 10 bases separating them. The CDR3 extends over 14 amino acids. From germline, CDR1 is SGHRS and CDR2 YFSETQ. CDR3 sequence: CASSLGGTLYEQYF. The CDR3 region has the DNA TGCGCCAGCAGCTTGGGGGGGACTCTCTACGAGCAGTACTTC.

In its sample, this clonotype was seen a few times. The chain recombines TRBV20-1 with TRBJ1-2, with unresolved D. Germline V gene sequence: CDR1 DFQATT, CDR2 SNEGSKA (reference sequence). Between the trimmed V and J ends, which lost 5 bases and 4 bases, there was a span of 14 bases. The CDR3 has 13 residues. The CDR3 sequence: CSAHATTFYGYTF. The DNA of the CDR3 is TGCAGTGCTCACGCGACAACCTTCTATGGCTACACCTTC.